The present entry profiles one T cell receptor beta chain with its context. This clone was counted a single time. Its antigen is still unknown. Per-base qualities were not stored, and no clone one base away is much larger. The V end gives up 4 bases and the J end 2 bases, leaving 7 bases in the junction not matched to a gene. The CDR3 starts with the cysteine, ends with the phenylalanine, and has 15 residues. The sequence is cut down to CDR3 DNA, 45 bases in frame from base 1. The germline V gene (reference sequence) specifies SGHNT as CDR1 and YYREEE as CDR2. The sample belongs to a study of blood T cell repertoires in COVID-19 (TCRdb year 2020). Background on the whole study: The collaborator samples originated in the United States, Italy and Spain and spanned the acute and convalescent phases of COVID-19. The prospective study material was composed of cDNA or gDNA derived from T cells, B-cell-depleted T cells, or PBMCs. Deeply sampled blood TCRbeta repertoires from subjects exposed to, actively infected with, or recovered from COVID-19 were included in the dataset. The repertoires were made available in a free public database intended to serve as a resource for research on the immune response to SARS-CoV-2. The samples were drawn from the first 160 participants of the ongoing ImmuneRACE study and from over 950 subjects provided by 6 global collaborators. The sample metadata nearly always contained a de-identified subject ID, COVID-19 status, age in years and sex. Where available, HLA class I and class II types were taken from metadata supplied by the sample provider and were not determined by assay-based typing.

The immunoSEQ Assay, a bias-controlled multiplex PCR, was used to amplify TCRbeta CDR3 regions from genomic DNA. The source study handled its data this way. The number of nucleated cells in each sample was estimated from the amplification of reference gene primers within the assay. To quantify the absolute abundance of each unique TCRbeta CDR3 rearrangement, sequence reads were collapsed and filtered. For each sample, productive Simpson clonality was calculated as the square root of Simpson's diversity index across productive rearrangements. TCRdb mirrors the immuneACCESS table, restricted to in-frame sequences. Some clones are absent from its copies; in checked studies, under half trace to an unresolved V gene, and the reason for the others is unknown. V and J calls and clone size are as listed in that table; D and trimming were resolved from the DNA. This sample is represented by 80,000 to 90,000 clones; under 90% of them were singletons. Clones ranked in the top ten supply approximately 14% of the sample.

Whole blood was collected in K2EDTA tubes by collaborating institutions according to the institutions' own protocols. For TCRbeta analysis, collaborators shipped samples in one of three forms: frozen whole blood, isolated PBMCs, or DNA extracted from either of those sample types. Broader findings and caveats from the paper: The amount of clinical and demographic metadata varied by source and participant and was provided uncurated.

The sample taken for sequencing was peripheral blood. This receptor chain uses TRBV5-4 and TRBJ2-3; 7 middle bases align to TRBD2. This sequence originates from a woman in her 70s with acute or convalescent COVID-19. The CDR3: CASSHGLVYTDTQYF. In nucleotides, the sequence is TGTGCCAGCAGCCATGGACTAGTCTACACAGATACGCAGTATTTT.